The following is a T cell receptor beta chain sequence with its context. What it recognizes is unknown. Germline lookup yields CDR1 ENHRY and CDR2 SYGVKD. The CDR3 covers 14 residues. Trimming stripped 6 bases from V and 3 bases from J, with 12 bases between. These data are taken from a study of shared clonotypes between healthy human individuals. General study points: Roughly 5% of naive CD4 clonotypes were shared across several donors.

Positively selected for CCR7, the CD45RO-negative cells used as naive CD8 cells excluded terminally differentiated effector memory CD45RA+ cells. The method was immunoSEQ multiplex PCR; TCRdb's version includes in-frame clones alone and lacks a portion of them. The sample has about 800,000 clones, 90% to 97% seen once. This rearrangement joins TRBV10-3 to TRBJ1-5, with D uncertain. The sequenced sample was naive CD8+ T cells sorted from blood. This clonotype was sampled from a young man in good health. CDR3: CAISLGTSNQPQHF. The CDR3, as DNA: TGTGCCATCAGCCTGGGCACGTCCAATCAGCCCCAGCATTTT.